This TCR beta chain comes out of a study of OX40 agonist ivuxolimab in advanced cancers. About the study: The dose-escalation cohort had hepatocellular carcinoma, melanoma, renal cell or head and neck cancer. Three patients responded partially, comprising one with hepatocellular carcinoma and two with cutaneous melanoma.

TCRdb's copy holds only in-frame clones and misses some; the assay was immunoSEQ multiplex PCR. The sample carries over 65,000 clones, 65% to 85% recorded once. Cycle 7 day 1, cycle 4 day 1, and baseline were the timepoints at which blood was sampled. Findings of the study overall: Mean expanded clone counts were higher in CD8+ than CD4+ T cells.

A remark on this clone: Its antigen remains unidentified.

The CDR3 consists of 14 residues. CDR1 and CDR2 (germline): SNHLY, FYNNEI. Trimming removed 6 bases from V and 4 bases from J; junction bases left unmatched: 7. Sequenced material: CD4+ or CD8+ T cells sorted from blood, taken in a trial of the OX40 agonist ivuxolimab. J is TRBJ1-2 and V is TRBV2; 8 bases are shared with TRBD1. The clonotype originates from an adult with an advanced solid tumor such as melanoma, head and neck, liver or kidney cancer. CDR3 nucleotide sequence: TGTGCCAGCAGATTGGACAGGGAGGGCTATGGCTACACCTTC. Translated: CASRLDREGYGYTF.